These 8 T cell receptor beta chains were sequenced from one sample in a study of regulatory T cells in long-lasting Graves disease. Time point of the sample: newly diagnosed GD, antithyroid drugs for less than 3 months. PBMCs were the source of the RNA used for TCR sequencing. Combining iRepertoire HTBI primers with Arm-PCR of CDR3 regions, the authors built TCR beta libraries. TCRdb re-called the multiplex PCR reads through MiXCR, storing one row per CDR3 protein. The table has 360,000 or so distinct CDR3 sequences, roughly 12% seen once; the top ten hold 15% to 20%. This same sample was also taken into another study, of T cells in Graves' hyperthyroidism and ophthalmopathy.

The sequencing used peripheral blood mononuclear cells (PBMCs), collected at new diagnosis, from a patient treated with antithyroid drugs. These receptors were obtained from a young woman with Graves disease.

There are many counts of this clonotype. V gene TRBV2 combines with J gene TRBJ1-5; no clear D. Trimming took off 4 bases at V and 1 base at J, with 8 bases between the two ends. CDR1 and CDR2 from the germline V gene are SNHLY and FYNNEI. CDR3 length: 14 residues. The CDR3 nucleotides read TGTGCCAGCAGTGGGGTCAACAGCAATCAGCCCCAGCATTTT. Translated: CASSGVNSNQPQHF.

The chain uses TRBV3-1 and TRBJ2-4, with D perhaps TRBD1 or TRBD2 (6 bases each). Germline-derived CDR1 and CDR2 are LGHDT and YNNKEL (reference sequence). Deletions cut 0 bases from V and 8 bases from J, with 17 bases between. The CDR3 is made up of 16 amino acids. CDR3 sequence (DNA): TGTGCCAGCAGCCAAGATGGACTCGGGGGCCTGGACATTCAGTACTTC. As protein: CASSQDGLGGLDIQYF.

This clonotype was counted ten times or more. The CDR3 is CSARGTQRRSYEQYF. In nucleotides, the CDR3 is TGCAGTGCTAGAGGTACACAACGACGATCCTACGAGCAGTACTTC. V is TRBV20-1 and J is TRBJ2-7, with D unclear. V was shortened by 1 base and J by 1 base, with 14 bases between the two germline ends. CDR1 is DFQATT, CDR2 SNEGSKA, per germline (reference sequence). This CDR3 region has 15 residues.

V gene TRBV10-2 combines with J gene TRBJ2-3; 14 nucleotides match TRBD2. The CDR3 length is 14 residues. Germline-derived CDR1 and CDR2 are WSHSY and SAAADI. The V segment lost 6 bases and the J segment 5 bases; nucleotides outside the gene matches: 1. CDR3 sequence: CASRGTSGGDTQYF. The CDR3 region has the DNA TGCGCCAGCAGGGGGACTAGCGGGGGAGATACGCAGTATTTT.

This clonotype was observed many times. CDR3 region: CASSLAGGPVGQFF. The DNA for the CDR3 is TGTGCCAGCAGTTTAGCGGGAGGGCCGGTGGGGCAGTTCTTC. The gene calls are TRBV12-3 or TRBV12-4 and TRBJ2-1; 7 bases are a match to TRBD2. With 0 bases clipped from V and 12 bases from J, the junction kept 8 bases outside the gene matches. The length of the CDR3 is 14 residues.

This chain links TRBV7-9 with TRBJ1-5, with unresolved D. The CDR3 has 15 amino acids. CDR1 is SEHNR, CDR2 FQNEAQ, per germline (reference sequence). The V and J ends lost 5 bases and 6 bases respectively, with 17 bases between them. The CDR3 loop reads CASSPGPLEGQPQHF. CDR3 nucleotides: TGTGCCAGCAGCCCCGGACCCTTGGAGGGTCAGCCCCAGCATTTT.

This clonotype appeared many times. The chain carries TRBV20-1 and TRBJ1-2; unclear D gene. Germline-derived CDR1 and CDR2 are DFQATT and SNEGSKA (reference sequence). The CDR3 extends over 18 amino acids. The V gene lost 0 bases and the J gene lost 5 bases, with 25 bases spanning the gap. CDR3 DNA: TGCAGTGCTAGAGAACCACGATTCACCGGGAACCTGGGGTATGGCTACACCTTC. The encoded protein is CSAREPRFTGNLGYGYTF.

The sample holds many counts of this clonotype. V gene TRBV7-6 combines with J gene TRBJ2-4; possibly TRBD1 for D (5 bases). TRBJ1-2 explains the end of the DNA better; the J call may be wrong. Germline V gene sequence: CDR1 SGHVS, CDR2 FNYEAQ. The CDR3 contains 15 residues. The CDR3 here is CASSPQGGGFGGYTF. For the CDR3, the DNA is TGTGCCAGCAGTCCCCAGGGTGGAGGGTTCGGTGGCTACACCTTC.